Sequencing of this T cell receptor beta chain was carried out in a study of PD-L1 blockade in urothelial cancer. Data came from immunoSEQ multiplex PCR; TCRdb stores just in-frame clones and leaves some out. The table has some 120,000 clones, approximately 90% seen once. Germline-derived CDR1 and CDR2 are MNHEY and SVGAGI. V lost 5 bases and J lost 4; bases outside the gene matches: 6. The CDR3 totals 14 residues. Sample time point: peripheral blood 6 weeks after treatment start. The TCR was taken from a man aged 55 to 70 with urothelial cancer. This sequence joins TRBV6-5 and TRBJ1-1; 8 bases fit TRBD1. The sequences come from PBMCs, collected around atezolizumab (anti-PD-L1) treatment. The CDR3 region is CASSHRGFGTEAFF. The CDR3 DNA sequence: TGTGCCAGCAGTCACAGGGGGTTCGGCACTGAAGCTTTCTTT.